Below, 6 T cell receptor beta chains from the same sample are listed, as sequenced in a study of cytomegalovirus exposure and HLA in healthy donors. Vbeta (60) and Jbeta (13) primers were used in the PCR. TCRdb's copy holds only in-frame clones and misses some; the assay was immunoSEQ multiplex PCR. The ten most abundant clones cover under 4% of a sample with tens of thousands of clones. Input material: PBMCs. Receptors were obtained from a female donor in good health and CMV-seropositive.

The chain uses TRBV2 and TRBJ2-7; 7 bases line up with TRBD2. The CDR3 is 13 amino acids. With 4 bases clipped from V and 4 bases from J, the junction kept 4 bases outside the gene matches. Germline V gene data show CDR1 as SNHLY and CDR2 as FYNNEI. CDR3 residues: CASSAGLLYEQYF. The CDR3 DNA reads TGTGCCAGCAGTGCGGGACTACTATACGAGCAGTACTTC.

This rearrangement joins TRBV5-1 to TRBJ2-3; a possible D gene is TRBD1 (6 bases). Per the germline V gene, CDR1 is SGHRS and CDR2 is YFSETQ. The germline V and J ends were trimmed by 2 bases and 4 bases, with 14 bases remaining between them. CDR3 length equals 15 residues. The DNA of the CDR3 is TGCGCCAGCAGCTTTACAGCTGGGGGCGCAGATACGCAGTATTTT. Encoded protein: CASSFTAGGADTQYF.

The genes are TRBV7-9 and TRBJ1-5, with TRBD1 as a possible D gene (5 bases). CDR1 and CDR2 (germline): SEHNR, FQNEAQ (reference sequence). Trimming cost V 4 bases and J 5 bases, with 9 bases left between them. The CDR3 runs to 13 residues. The CDR3 region has the DNA TGTGCCAGCAGCTCGTGGGGGGATCAGCCCCAGCATTTT. It encodes CASSSWGDQPQHF.

The rearrangement uses TRBV28 and TRBJ2-7, with a tentative D call TRBD2 (6 bases). CDR1 MDHEN and CDR2 SYDVKM come from the germline V gene. Trimming removed 5 bases from V and 4 bases from J, with 18 bases in between. The CDR3 spans 15 residues. CDR3 sequence: CASSNPAGRGYEQYF. The CDR3 nucleotides read TGTGCCAGCAGTAACCCTGCGGGGCGGGGATACGAGCAGTACTTC.

The chain joins TRBV28 to TRBJ2-7, with a weak D call TRBD1 (6 bases). The CDR3 contains 15 residues. Trimming left V 5 bases short and J 2 bases short, with 16 bases between. CDR1 MDHEN and CDR2 SYDVKM come from the germline V gene. DNA for the CDR3: TGTGCCAGCAGTCCAGGGGACCACATTGCCTACGAGCAGTACTTC. Amino acids: CASSPGDHIAYEQYF.

The chain links TRBV27 to TRBJ1-1; 7 bases fit TRBD1. The CDR3 is 18 residues long. V shed 2 bases and J 1 base; nucleotides not matched to a gene: 13. The germline gives CDR1 MNHEY, CDR2 SMNVEV (reference sequence). The CDR3 reads CASSLKFGRGLGNTEAFF. The CDR3 DNA is TGTGCCAGCAGTTTAAAGTTCGGCAGGGGGTTAGGGAACACTGAAGCTTTCTTT.